Each of the 10 T cell receptor beta chains below was sequenced from the same sample in a study of T-cell memory formation after mild COVID-19. TCRdb independently ran MiXCR on the 5' RACE reads; one entry per CDR3 protein. The profile shows around 130,000 distinct CDR3 sequences, about 18% of them singletons. The sample taken for sequencing was PBMCs or a T cell subset sorted from them (not recorded which). These receptor sequences come from a man younger than 35 who had mild COVID-19 (a few samples of this study predate the infection). Cell type and time point are not known.

This clonotype showed up just a few times. J is TRBJ1-4 and V is TRBV11-2; 8 nucleotides agree with TRBD1. Trimming cost V 4 bases and J 7 bases; bases outside gene matches: 8. The germline gives CDR1 SGHAT, CDR2 FQNNGV. The CDR3 is made up of 15 amino acids. CDR3 DNA: TGTGCCAGCAGCTCCCAGCAGGGGGCGAGTGAAAAACTGTTTTTT. This sequence encodes CASSSQQGASEKLFF.

V usage is TRBV7-2 and J usage is TRBJ2-1; D may be TRBD1 (5 bases). V dropped 1 base and J dropped 3 bases, with 10 bases sitting between them. The germline gives CDR1 SGHTA, CDR2 FQGNSA. The CDR3 consists of 15 residues. The CDR3 sequence: CASSLELGVYNEQFF. The CDR3 nucleotides read TGTGCCAGCAGCTTAGAGTTAGGGGTCTACAATGAGCAGTTCTTC. Full variable domain (remainder filled in from reference TRBV7-2 and TRBJ2-1): GAGVSQSPSNKVTEKGKDVELRCDPISGHTALYWYRQSLGQGLEFLIYFQGNSAPDKSGLPSDRFSAERTGGSVSTLTIQRTQQEDSAVYLCASSLELGVYNEQFFGPGTRLTVL.

This clonotype was found a few times. In DNA form, the CDR3 reads TGTGCCAGCTCAAAGTCGGGCGGCCAAGAGACCCAGTACTTC. Its translation: CASSKSGGQETQYF. The chain has TRBV18 and TRBJ2-5; D call uncertain. The V gene lost 5 bases and the J gene lost 1 base, with 11 bases spanning the gap. This CDR3 region has 14 residues. In germline, CDR1 is KGHSH, CDR2 LQKENI.

The V gene is TRBV3-1, the J gene TRBJ1-6, with D unclear. Trimming pared 2 bases from V and 6 bases from J, leaving 8 bases between. This CDR3 spans 14 amino acids. The germline gives CDR1 LGHDT, CDR2 YNNKEL (reference sequence). CDR3 DNA sequence: TGTGCCAGCAGCCAAATGACGGGTAATTCACCCCTCCACTTT. It codes for CASSQMTGNSPLHF.

This sequence joins TRBV3-1 and TRBJ2-5, with TRBD2 identical over 8 bases. V dropped 0 bases and J dropped 5; count of bases not matched to a gene: 5. There are 15 residues in the CDR3. Germline V gene data show CDR1 as LGHDT and CDR2 as YNNKEL (reference sequence). DNA of the CDR3: TGTGCCAGCAGCCAAGACGGGGGGGCCTGGGAGACCCAGTACTTC. This codes for CASSQDGGAWETQYF.

The V and J genes are TRBV19 and TRBJ1-2; no reliable D call. Looked up from germline, CDR1 is LNHDA and CDR2 is SQIVND (reference sequence). The V end was cut by 8 bases, the J end by 0 bases, with 19 bases between. This CDR3 has 16 residues. The CDR3 bases are TGTGCCAGTTACTTTCGGGGTAGAGTCGCTAACTATGGCTACACCTTC. Its protein product is CASYFRGRVANYGYTF. Full variable domain (missing parts from reference TRBV19 and TRBJ1-2): DGGITQSPKYLFRKEGQNVTLSCEQNLNHDAMYWYRQDPGQGLRLIYYSQIVNDFQKGDIAEGYSVSREKKESFPLTVTSAQKNPTAFYLCASYFRGRVANYGYTFGSGTRLTVV.

This clonotype was detected a few times. This chain joins TRBV10-3 and TRBJ2-7; tentatively, D is TRBD1 or TRBD2 (5 bases each). This CDR3 has 14 residues. The germline V and J ends were trimmed by 2 bases and 7 bases, with 15 bases remaining between them. Germline V lookup: CDR1 ENHRY, CDR2 SYGVKD. The CDR3 bases are TGTGCCATCAGTGAGCAGCCGGGACCGACTGAGCAGTACTTC. Translated, it gives CAISEQPGPTEQYF.

V and J are TRBV13 and TRBJ2-1; tentatively, D is TRBD1 (5 bases). The CDR3 covers 15 residues. Trimming removed 5 bases from V and 0 bases from J, with 11 bases in between. Germline CDR1 is PRHDT and CDR2 is FYEKMQ (reference sequence). The chain's CDR3 is CASSRQKYSYNEQFF. The CDR3 DNA reads as TGTGCCAGCAGCCGACAGAAATACTCCTACAATGAGCAGTTCTTC.

Only a few counts were recorded for this clonotype. J is TRBJ2-2 and V is TRBV9; TRBD1 might be the D (6 bases). The CDR3 sequence is 16 residues long. Germline CDR1 is SGDLS and CDR2 is YYNGEE. The V end lost 4 bases, the J end lost 0 bases, and 13 bases lay between the germline ends. The CDR3 reads CASSPRDKPNTGELFF. CDR3 in DNA: TGTGCCAGCAGCCCTCGGGACAAGCCGAACACCGGGGAGCTGTTTTTT. The variable domain in full, with the rest retrieved from reference TRBV9 and TRBJ2-2, is DSGVTQTPKHLITATGQRVTLRCSPRSGDLSVYWYQQSLDQGLQFLIQYYNGEERAKGNILERFSAQQFPDLHSELNLSSLELGDSALYFCASSPRDKPNTGELFFGEGSRLTVL.

This clonotype was observed at least ten times. The chain has TRBV4-3 and TRBJ1-1; D may be TRBD1 (6 bases). CDR1 and CDR2 from the germline V gene are LGHNA and YSLEER. The CDR3 spans 15 residues. Trimming cost V 3 bases and J 3 bases, with 14 bases left between them. The CDR3 loop is CASSHPDRRDTEAFF. CDR3 nucleotide sequence: TGCGCCAGCAGCCACCCCGACAGGCGAGACACTGAAGCTTTCTTT.